This TCR beta chain emerged from a study of blood T cell repertoires in COVID-19. Looking at the study overall: In each case, the material was cDNA or gDNA derived from T cells, B-cell-depleted T cells, or PBMCs.

Those who participated ranged in age from about 18 to 95 years and resided in about two dozen US areas. Cohort placement rested on clinical history that participants reported themselves. This clone was seen once. The CDR3 has 17 amino acids. The germline V and J ends were trimmed by 0 bases and 2 bases, with 17 bases remaining between them. The germline V gene encodes CDR1 SGHRS and CDR2 YFSETQ. Measured with immunoSEQ multiplex PCR; TCRdb has only the in-frame clones, and not every one. The sample has about 300,000 clones, roughly 90% seen once; the top ten hold roughly 2.9%. The material sequenced was PBMCs or T cells enriched from blood (not recorded which). The receptor comes from a woman between 50 and 59 years old who had been exposed to COVID-19. This chain links TRBV5-1 with TRBJ1-1, with unresolved D. The CDR3 nucleotides read TGCGCCAGCAGCTTGGCTTCGAGACCCACAGATAACACTGAAGCTTTCTTT. Its translation: CASSLASRPTDNTEAFF.